Listed below are T cell receptor beta chains from one sample, sequenced in a study of T cell changes during pregnancy in multiple sclerosis. Using immunoSEQ multiplex PCR, the repertoire was profiled, and TCRdb retains in-frame clones only, with some absent. Altogether under 100,000 clones are present, approximately 94% being singletons, with the ten largest covering roughly 2.5%. The sequencing here drew on peripheral blood, taken in the third trimester of pregnancy. The receptors come from a female donor with multiple sclerosis, enrolled in a pregnancy study. The CDR3 runs from the conserved cysteine through the conserved F or W. Fields, in order: CDR3 protein, CDR3 DNA, clone size, D gene, V gene, J gene. The D gene is left open where the match is weak. Some rows have no size entry. The others give once, few or many, or a class for an expanded clone.

cdr3_aa: CASSEWDSLSGNTIYF
cdr3_nt: TGTGCCAGCAGCGAGTGGGACAGTCTCTCTGGAAACACCATATATTTT
clone_size: NA
d_call: TRBD1
v_call: TRBV9
j_call: TRBJ1-3

cdr3_aa: CASSPFGRVSFGEQFF
cdr3_nt: TGTGCCAGCAGCCCCTTTGGCAGGGTTAGTTTTGGTGAGCAGTTCTTC
clone_size: NA
d_call: NA
v_call: TRBV9
j_call: TRBJ2-1

cdr3_aa: CASSIRMGQGYQPQHF
cdr3_nt: TGTGCCAGTAGTATTAGAATGGGACAGGGTTATCAGCCCCAGCATTTT
clone_size: NA
d_call: TRBD1
v_call: TRBV19
j_call: TRBJ1-5

cdr3_aa: CATSRADRMGLGTNEKLFF
cdr3_nt: TGTGCCACCAGCAGAGCTGACAGGATGGGGCTAGGAACTAATGAAAAACTGTTTTTT
clone_size: NA
d_call: NA
v_call: TRBV15
j_call: TRBJ1-4

cdr3_aa: CASSPGTGGTETQYF
cdr3_nt: TGTGCCAGCAGCCCAGGGACAGGGGGTACGGAGACCCAGTACTTC
clone_size: NA
d_call: TRBD1
v_call: TRBV14
j_call: TRBJ2-5

cdr3_aa: CASRRSVQGYEQYF
cdr3_nt: TGTGCCAGCAGGCGCTCGGTACAGGGCTACGAGCAGTACTTC
clone_size: NA
d_call: NA
v_call: TRBV7-2
j_call: TRBJ2-7

cdr3_aa: CASSLSGSGDPYEQYF
cdr3_nt: TGTGCCAGCAGCTTGTCGGGTTCAGGGGACCCCTACGAGCAGTACTTC
clone_size: once
d_call: NA
v_call: TRBV5-5
j_call: TRBJ2-7

cdr3_aa: CASSSVAYNEQFF
cdr3_nt: TGTGCCAGCAGCTCGGTCGCGTACAATGAGCAGTTCTTC
clone_size: NA
d_call: NA
v_call: TRBV7-6
j_call: TRBJ2-1

cdr3_aa: CASSVLFSFYEQYF
cdr3_nt: TGTGCCAGCAGTGTCCTCTTTTCTTTCTACGAGCAGTACTTC
clone_size: NA
d_call: NA
v_call: TRBV6-1
j_call: TRBJ2-7

cdr3_aa: CASSLLNSPLHF
cdr3_nt: TGTGCCAGCAGCTTGCTTAATTCACCCCTCCACTTT
clone_size: once
d_call: NA
v_call: TRBV5-6
j_call: TRBJ1-6

cdr3_aa: CASSSGQGLYEQYF
cdr3_nt: TGTGCCAGCAGCTCAGGGCAGGGACTCTACGAGCAGTACTTC
clone_size: few
d_call: NA
v_call: TRBV7-2
j_call: TRBJ2-7